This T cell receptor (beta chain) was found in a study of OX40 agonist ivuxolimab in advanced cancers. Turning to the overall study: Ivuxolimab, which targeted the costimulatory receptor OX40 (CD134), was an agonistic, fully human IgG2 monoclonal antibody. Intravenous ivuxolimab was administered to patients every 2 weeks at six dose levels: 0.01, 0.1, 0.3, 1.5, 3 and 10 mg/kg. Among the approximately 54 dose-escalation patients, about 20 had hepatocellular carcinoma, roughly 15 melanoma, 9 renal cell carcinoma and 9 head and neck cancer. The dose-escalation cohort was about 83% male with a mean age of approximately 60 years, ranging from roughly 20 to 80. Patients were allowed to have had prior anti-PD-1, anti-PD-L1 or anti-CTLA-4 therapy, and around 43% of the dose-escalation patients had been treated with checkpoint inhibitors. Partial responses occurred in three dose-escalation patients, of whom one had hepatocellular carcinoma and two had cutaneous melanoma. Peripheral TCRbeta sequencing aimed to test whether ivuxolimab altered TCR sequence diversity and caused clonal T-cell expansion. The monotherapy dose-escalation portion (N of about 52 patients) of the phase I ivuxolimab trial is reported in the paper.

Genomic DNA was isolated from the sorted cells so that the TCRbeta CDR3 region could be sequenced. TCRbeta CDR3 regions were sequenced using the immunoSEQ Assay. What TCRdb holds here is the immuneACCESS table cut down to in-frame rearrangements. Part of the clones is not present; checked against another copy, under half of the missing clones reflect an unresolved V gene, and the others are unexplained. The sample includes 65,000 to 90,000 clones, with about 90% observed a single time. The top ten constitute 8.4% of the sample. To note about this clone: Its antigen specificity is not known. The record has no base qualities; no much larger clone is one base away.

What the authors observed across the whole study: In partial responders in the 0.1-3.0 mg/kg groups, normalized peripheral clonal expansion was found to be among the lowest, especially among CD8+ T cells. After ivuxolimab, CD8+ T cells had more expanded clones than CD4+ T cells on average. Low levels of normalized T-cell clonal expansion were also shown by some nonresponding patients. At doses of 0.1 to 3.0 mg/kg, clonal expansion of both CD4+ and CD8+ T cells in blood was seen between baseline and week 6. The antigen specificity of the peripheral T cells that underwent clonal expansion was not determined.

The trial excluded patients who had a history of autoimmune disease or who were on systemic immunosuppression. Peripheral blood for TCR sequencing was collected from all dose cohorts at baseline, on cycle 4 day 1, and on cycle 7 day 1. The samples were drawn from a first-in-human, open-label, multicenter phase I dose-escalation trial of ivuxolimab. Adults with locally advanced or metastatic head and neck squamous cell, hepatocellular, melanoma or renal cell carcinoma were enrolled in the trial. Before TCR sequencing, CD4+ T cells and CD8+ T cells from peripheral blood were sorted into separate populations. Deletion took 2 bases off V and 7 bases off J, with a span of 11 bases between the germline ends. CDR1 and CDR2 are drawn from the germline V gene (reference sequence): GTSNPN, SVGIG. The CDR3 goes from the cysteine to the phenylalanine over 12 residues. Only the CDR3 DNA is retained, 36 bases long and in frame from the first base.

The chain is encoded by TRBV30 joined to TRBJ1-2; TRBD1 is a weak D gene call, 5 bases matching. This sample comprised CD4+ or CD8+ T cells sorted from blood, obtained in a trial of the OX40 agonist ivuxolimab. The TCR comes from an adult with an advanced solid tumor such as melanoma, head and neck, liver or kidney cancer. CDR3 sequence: CAWSSGLRGYTF. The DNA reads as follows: TGTGCCTGGAGTTCGGGACTGCGTGGCTACACCTTC.